The T cell receptor (beta chain) under discussion was sequenced for a study of T cell responses to AZD1222 COVID-19 vaccine. General study findings and limits: Researchers took repertoire samples only after the peak T cell response had come.

Method: immunoSEQ multiplex PCR; TCRdb's copy keeps in-frame clones and lacks some. The table has 150,000 to 200,000 clones, just over 90% seen once. The CDR3 sequence is 16 residues long. Germline CDR1 reads ENHRY; CDR2 reads SYGVKD. The V and J ends lost 7 bases and 1 base, in that order; junction bases with no gene match: 10. This clone was counted a single time. Its target is not known. The rearrangement links TRBV10-3 to TRBJ1-2; 9 nucleotides agree with TRBD1. This TCR was recovered from an adult in good health. The sample consisted of peripheral blood, taken on day 0 of AZD1222 vaccination. CDR3: CAITADRGGINYGYTF. CDR3 sequence (DNA): TGTGCCATCACCGCGGACAGGGGTGGGATTAACTATGGCTACACCTTC.